A selection of T cell receptor beta chains follows, all from one sample in a study of beta chain features in type 1 diabetes. Only in-frame clones appear in the TCRdb table, and some are missing; sequencing was by immunoSEQ multiplex PCR. The table records 300,000 to 400,000 clones, around 13% of them present only once. What was sequenced was naive CD4+ T cells from blood. The receptors come from a man aged 18 to 35 in good health. CDR3s include the opening cysteine and the closing phenylalanine or tryptophan. The D gene is left open where the match is weak. Clone size, where shown, is once, few, many, or a class for clones that have expanded.

clone size,V gene,J gene,D gene,CDR3 protein,CDR3 DNA
few,TRBV28,TRBJ1-2,TRBD1,CASSRNRGGYTF,TGTGCCAGCAGTCGGAACAGGGGTGGCTACACCTTC
few,TRBV2,TRBJ2-7,TRBD1,CASINRGHSYEQYF,TGTGCCAGCATCAACAGGGGGCACTCCTACGAGCAGTACTTC
few,TRBV12-5,TRBJ2-2,TRBD1,CASGMGQGARTGELFF,TGTGCTAGTGGTATGGGACAGGGGGCGAGGACCGGGGAGCTGTTTTTT
-,TRBV30,TRBJ1-1,-,CAWSVRDTEAFF,TGTGCCTGGAGTGTCAGGGACACTGAAGCTTTCTTT
-,TRBV7-2,TRBJ2-7,-,CASSSPSYALARSEQYF,TGTGCCAGCAGCTCCCCGAGTTACGCCCTAGCTAGGTCCGAGCAGTACTTC
-,TRBV5-1,TRBJ2-1,-,CASSLALAMYNEQFF,TGCGCCAGCAGCTTGGCGCTAGCGATGTACAATGAGCAGTTCTTC
few,TRBV6-5,TRBJ1-2,TRBD1,CASRRPTGQGYGYTF,TGTGCCAGCAGAAGACCGACGGGACAGGGGTATGGCTACACCTTC
-,TRBV9,TRBJ2-2,-,CASSARTVNTGELFF,TGTGCCAGCAGCGCCCGGACAGTAAACACCGGGGAGCTGTTTTTT
many,TRBV4-3,TRBJ2-2,-,CASSQLQGSGELFF,TGCGCCAGCAGCCAACTACAGGGATCCGGGGAGCTGTTTTTT
many,TRBV28,TRBJ2-5,-,CASSTVETQYF,TGTGCCAGCAGTACAGTGGAGACCCAGTACTTC
-,TRBV4-2,TRBJ2-7,-,CASSQAATKPYEQYF,TGTGCCAGCAGCCAAGCGGCGACTAAACCCTACGAGCAGTACTTC
-,TRBV7-6,TRBJ1-6,-,CASSLALRGSPLHF,TGTGCCAGCAGCTTAGCTCTCCGGGGGTCACCCCTCCACTTT
few,TRBV28,TRBJ1-1,-,CASSLGQTNTEAFF,TGTGCCAGCAGTTTAGGACAGACGAACACTGAAGCTTTCTTT
-,TRBV4-2,TRBJ2-2,TRBD2,CASSPFSAGPNTGELFF,TGTGCCAGCAGTCCTTTTTCAGCGGGACCCAACACCGGGGAGCTGTTTTTT
few,TRBV30,TRBJ2-5,-,CAWRITGVETQYF,TGTGCCTGGAGAATTACCGGGGTAGAGACCCAGTACTTC
few,TRBV7-3,TRBJ2-7,TRBD2,CASSISAGVGPYEQYF,TGTGCCAGCAGCATCTCCGCGGGGGTTGGGCCCTACGAGCAGTACTTC
few,TRBV7-9,TRBJ1-1,-,CASSQIQGTEAFF,TGTGCCAGCAGCCAGATCCAGGGAACTGAAGCTTTCTTT
few,TRBV29-1,TRBJ2-1,-,CSVEGHPSDEQFF,TGCAGCGTTGAAGGTCATCCCAGCGATGAGCAGTTCTTC
few,TRBV7-9,TRBJ2-3,TRBD2,CASSPLAGSTDTQYF,TGTGCCAGCAGTCCACTAGCGGGGAGCACAGATACGCAGTATTTT
few,TRBV11-2,TRBJ2-3,-,CASSLLGGAGTDTQYF,TGTGCCAGCAGCTTGTTGGGGGGGGCTGGCACAGATACGCAGTATTTT
-,TRBV20-1,TRBJ1-1,-,CSGGRTAEAFF,TGCAGTGGAGGCCGCACTGCTGAAGCTTTCTTT
many,TRBV10-3,TRBJ2-5,TRBD2,CAMSGTSGQETQYF,TGTGCCATGTCCGGGACTAGCGGACAAGAGACCCAGTACTTC
few,TRBV2,TRBJ2-1,TRBD2,CASERLAGVGEQFF,TGTGCCAGCGAGAGGCTAGCGGGAGTCGGTGAGCAGTTCTTC
few,TRBV5-1,TRBJ2-5,TRBD1,CASGQGGSQTQYF,TGCGCCAGCGGACAGGGAGGTTCGCAGACCCAGTACTTC
few,TRBV7-3,TRBJ1-5,-,CASSHGANQPQHF,TGTGCCAGCAGCCATGGGGCGAATCAGCCCCAGCATTTT
-,TRBV6-5,TRBJ2-1,-,CASSYSSPSYEQFF,TGTGCCAGCAGTTACTCATCCCCGAGCTATGAGCAGTTCTTC
-,TRBV2,TRBJ2-3,TRBD2,CASSEAGLAVPDTQYF,TGTGCCAGCAGTGAAGCAGGTCTAGCGGTCCCAGATACGCAGTATTTT
few,TRBV28,TRBJ2-6,-,CASSTAGPGANVLTF,TGTGCCAGCAGTACTGCAGGGCCTGGGGCCAACGTCCTGACTTTC
few,TRBV28,TRBJ2-7,-,CASSLAVTYEQYF,TGTGCCAGCAGTTTAGCGGTAACCTACGAGCAGTACTTC
few,TRBV5-4,TRBJ1-1,-,CASSKDMNTEAFF,TGTGCCAGCAGCAAGGACATGAACACTGAAGCTTTCTTT
few,TRBV6-1,TRBJ1-5,TRBD1,CASSEDGQGWEPQHF,TGTGCCAGCAGTGAAGATGGACAGGGGTGGGAGCCCCAGCATTTT
few,TRBV7-2,TRBJ1-2,-,CASSLVGQYGYTF,TGTGCCAGCAGCTTAGTTGGACAGTATGGCTACACCTTC
few,TRBV7-2,TRBJ1-1,-,CASSSGQGATEAFF,TGTGCCAGCAGCTCCGGCCAAGGGGCCACTGAAGCTTTCTTT
-,TRBV5-4,TRBJ2-5,-,CASSSNRVETQYF,TGTGCCAGCAGCTCAAACAGGGTGGAGACCCAGTACTTC
-,TRBV5-6,TRBJ1-5,TRBD1,CASSYRTGRDSNQPQHF,TGTGCCAGCAGCTATAGGACAGGGAGGGATAGCAATCAGCCCCAGCATTTT
-,TRBV9,TRBJ1-2,TRBD1,CASSDRDRGYGYTF,TGTGCCAGCAGCGACCGGGACAGGGGCTACGGCTACACCTTC
-,TRBV29-1,TRBJ2-6,TRBD1,CSVPQGSSGANVLTF,TGCAGCGTCCCACAGGGGAGTTCTGGGGCCAACGTCCTGACTTTC
few,TRBV30,TRBJ2-5,TRBD2,CAWSPGLAGAETQYF,TGTGCCTGGAGCCCGGGACTAGCGGGAGCAGAGACCCAGTACTTC
few,TRBV30,TRBJ2-1,-,CAWRQGSYNEQFF,TGTGCCTGGAGGCAGGGCTCCTACAATGAGCAGTTCTTC
-,TRBV7-2,TRBJ2-1,TRBD2,CASSLVGRTSGLNEQFF,TGTGCCAGCAGCTTAGTTGGTAGGACTAGCGGACTCAATGAGCAGTTCTTC
-,TRBV30,TRBJ1-5,-,CAWSVGGNGQPQHF,TGTGCCTGGAGTGTAGGAGGAAACGGTCAGCCCCAGCATTTT
-,TRBV29-1,TRBJ2-3,-,CSVVRGPDTQYF,TGCAGCGTTGTTCGGGGTCCAGATACGCAGTATTTT
-,TRBV7-3,TRBJ2-1,TRBD2,CASSLSGTSGIYNEQFF,TGTGCCAGCAGCTTATCCGGGACTAGCGGGATCTACAATGAGCAGTTCTTC
few,TRBV20-1,TRBJ1-2,-,CSAPSVGYTF,TGCAGTGCTCCTTCCGTCGGCTACACCTTC
-,TRBV7-2,TRBJ1-4,-,CASSLARADEKLFF,TGTGCCAGCAGCTTAGCCAGGGCTGATGAAAAACTGTTTTTT
-,TRBV7-9,TRBJ2-5,-,CASSLDRGKETQYF,TGTGCCAGCAGCTTAGATCGGGGAAAGGAGACCCAGTACTTC
few,TRBV28,TRBJ2-2,-,CASSHTTYTGELFF,TGTGCCAGCAGTCACACTACCTACACCGGGGAGCTGTTTTTT
-,TRBV28,TRBJ2-7,TRBD2,CASSLPGGGVEQYF,TGTGCCAGCAGTCTGCCCGGGGGGGGCGTCGAGCAGTACTTC
-,TRBV18,TRBJ2-2,TRBD1,CASSLLSGTGNTGELFF,TGTGCCAGCTCCCTCCTCTCCGGGACAGGAAACACCGGGGAGCTGTTTTTT
few,TRBV6-1,TRBJ2-7,-,CASRVLQGTGYEQYF,TGTGCCAGCAGAGTCCTGCAAGGGACTGGGTACGAGCAGTACTTC
few,TRBV5-6,TRBJ2-5,-,CASSLVAVSQETQYF,TGTGCCAGCAGCTTGGTAGCGGTTTCCCAAGAGACCCAGTACTTC
-,TRBV28,TRBJ2-5,-,CASTPAGRETQYF,TGTGCCAGCACCCCGGCGGGGCGCGAGACCCAGTACTTC